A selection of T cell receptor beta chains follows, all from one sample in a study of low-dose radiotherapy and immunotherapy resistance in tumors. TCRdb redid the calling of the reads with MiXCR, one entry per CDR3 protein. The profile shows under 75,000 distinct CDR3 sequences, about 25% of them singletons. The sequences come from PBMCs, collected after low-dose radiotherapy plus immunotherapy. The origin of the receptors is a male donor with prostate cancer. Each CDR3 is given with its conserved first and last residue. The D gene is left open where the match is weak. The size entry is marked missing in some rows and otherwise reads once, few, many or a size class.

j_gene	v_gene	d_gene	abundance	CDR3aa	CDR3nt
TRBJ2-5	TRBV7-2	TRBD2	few	CASSLGPPSSGQETQYF	TGTGCCAGCAGCTTAGGTCCCCCGTCTAGCGGGCAAGAGACCCAGTACTTC
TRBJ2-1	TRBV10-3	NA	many	CAISERQGSYNEQFF	TGTGCCATCAGTGAACGCCAGGGTTCCTACAATGAGCAGTTCTTC
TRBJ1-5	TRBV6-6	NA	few	CASSEGSVQPQHF	TGTGCCAGCAGCGAGGGGTCTGTCCAGCCCCAGCATTTT
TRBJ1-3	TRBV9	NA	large	CASSSKEGSPIYF	TGTGCCAGCAGCTCCAAGGAGGGGAGTCCCATATATTTT
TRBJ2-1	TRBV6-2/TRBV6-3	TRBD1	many	CASSSPGQGRFEQFF	TGTGCCAGCAGTAGTCCGGGACAGGGTCGTTTTGAGCAGTTCTTC
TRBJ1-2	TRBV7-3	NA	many	CASSRHLQDAVGYTF	TGTGCCAGCAGCCGGCATCTACAGGACGCCGTGGGCTACACCTTC
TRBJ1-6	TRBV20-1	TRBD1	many	CSADQGVFDSPLHF	TGCAGTGCGGATCAGGGGGTATTTGATTCACCCCTCCACTTT
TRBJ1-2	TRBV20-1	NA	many	CSAYPPGIRGYTF	TGCAGTGCTTACCCACCCGGCATACGAGGCTACACCTTC
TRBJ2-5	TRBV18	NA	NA	CASSPPGGVNNQETQYF	TGTGCCAGCTCACCACCGGGTGGGGTGAACAACCAAGAGACCCAGTACTTC
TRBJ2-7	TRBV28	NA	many	CASSPGAGRRSSYEQYF	TGTGCCAGCAGCCCAGGTGCCGGCCGACGGAGCTCCTACGAGCAGTACTTC
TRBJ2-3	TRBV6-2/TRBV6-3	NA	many	CASSPVTITDTQYF	TGTGCCAGCAGCCCCGTTACGATAACAGATACGCAGTATTTT
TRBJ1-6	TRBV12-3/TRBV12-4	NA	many	CASSPTIKDSPLHF	TGTGCCAGCAGCCCAACGATCAAGGATTCACCCCTCCACTTT
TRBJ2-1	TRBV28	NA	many	CASSLRRNEQFF	TGTGCCAGCAGTTTACGGAGAAATGAGCAGTTCTTC
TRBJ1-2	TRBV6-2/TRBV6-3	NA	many	CASSDLTRKNYGYTF	TGTGCCAGCAGTGACCTAACTAGGAAAAACTATGGCTACACCTTC
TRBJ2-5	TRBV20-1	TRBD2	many	CSAIRFGGTGETQYF	TGCAGTGCCATCAGATTCGGGGGGACTGGCGAGACCCAGTACTTC
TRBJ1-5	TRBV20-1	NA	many	CSAGGRGGGPNQPQHF	TGCAGTGCCGGCGGGAGAGGGGGGGGCCCGAATCAGCCCCAGCATTTT
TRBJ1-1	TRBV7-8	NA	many	CASSSWDVNTEAFF	TGTGCCAGCAGCTCGTGGGACGTGAACACTGAAGCTTTCTTT
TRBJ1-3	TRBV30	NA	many	CAWSVTGPGNTIYF	TGTGCCTGGAGTGTAACCGGGCCAGGAAACACCATATATTTT
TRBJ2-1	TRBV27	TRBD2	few	CATSEGTSTGHEQFF	TGTGCCACCAGTGAAGGGACTAGCACTGGCCATGAGCAGTTCTTC
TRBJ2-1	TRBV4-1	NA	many	CASSQDGWEPNNEQFF	TGCGCCAGCAGCCAAGACGGTTGGGAGCCGAACAATGAGCAGTTCTTC
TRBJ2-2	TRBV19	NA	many	CASRQGYTGELFF	TGTGCCAGTAGACAGGGATACACCGGGGAGCTGTTTTTT
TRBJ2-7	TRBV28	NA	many	CASSLSTMEQYF	TGTGCCAGCAGTTTATCGACAATGGAGCAGTACTTC
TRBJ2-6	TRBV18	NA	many	CASSIQGSGANVLTF	TGTGCCAGCTCAATTCAGGGATCTGGGGCCAACGTCCTGACTTTC
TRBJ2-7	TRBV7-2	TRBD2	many	CASSSTLSGGVPYEQYF	TGTGCCAGCAGCTCTACTCTTAGCGGGGGGGTTCCCTACGAGCAGTACTTC
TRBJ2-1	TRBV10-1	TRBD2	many	CASSTGLYNEQFF	TGCGCCAGCAGTACGGGACTATACAATGAGCAGTTCTTC
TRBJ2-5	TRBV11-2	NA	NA	CASSLRGLGETQYF	TGTGCCAGCAGCCTCAGGGGTTTAGGGGAGACCCAGTACTTC
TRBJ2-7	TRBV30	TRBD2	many	CAWKPTSVGYEQYF	TGTGCCTGGAAACCGACTAGCGTAGGCTACGAGCAGTACTTC
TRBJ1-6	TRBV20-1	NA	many	CSAQPPGAISPLHF	TGCAGTGCCCAACCCCCAGGGGCTATTTCACCCCTCCACTTT